The 27 T cell receptor beta chains presented below share a single source sample, sequenced in a study of OX40 agonist ivuxolimab in advanced cancers. Sequenced by immunoSEQ multiplex PCR; TCRdb stores in-frame clones only, minus some. The sample yields fewer than 85,000 clones, over 75% seen once. The specimen comprised CD4+ or CD8+ T cells sorted from blood, sampled in a trial of the OX40 agonist ivuxolimab. Source of these receptors: an adult with an advanced solid tumor such as melanoma, head and neck, liver or kidney cancer.

This sequence joins TRBV6-6 and TRBJ2-1; 10 bases map to TRBD1. CDR1 MNHNY and CDR2 SVGAGI come from the germline V gene (reference sequence). Germline trimming cut 6 bases from V and 5 bases from J; bases unmatched to any gene: 4. The CDR3 consists of 14 residues. The CDR3 sequence is CASRYGTGDNEQFF. For the CDR3, the DNA is TGTGCCAGCAGGTACGGGACAGGGGACAATGAGCAGTTCTTC.

This chain joins TRBV5-1 and TRBJ2-5, with 7 bases that match TRBD2. Germline CDR1 is SGHRS and CDR2 is YFSETQ. V was pared by 4 bases and J by 2 bases, with 5 bases of the junction left unmatched. The CDR3 totals 14 residues. The CDR3 is CASSPGGSQETQYF. CDR3 bases: TGCGCCAGCAGCCCGGGGGGATCTCAAGAGACCCAGTACTTC.

V and J are TRBV30 and TRBJ1-2; D uncertain. This CDR3 is 13 amino acids long. The germline V gene has CDR1 GTSNPN and CDR2 SVGIG (reference sequence). V was shortened by 1 base and J by 5 bases, with 11 bases between the two germline ends. The CDR3 nucleotides are TGTGCCTGGAGTGAGCCGCCGGTATATGGCTACACCTTC. It yields the protein CAWSEPPVYGYTF.

This chain joins TRBV5-6 and TRBJ2-5, with 10 positions matching TRBD1. Unmatched junction bases numbered 9, after V lost 6 bases and J lost 7 bases. The CDR3 contains 14 residues. The germline V gene has CDR1 SGHDT and CDR2 YYEEEE. The CDR3 region is CASTYGQGVVTQYF. CDR3 DNA: TGTGCCAGCACCTATGGACAGGGGGTTGTGACCCAGTACTTC.

The chain recombines TRBV20-1 with TRBJ2-5; D unresolved. This CDR3 region has 11 residues. CDR1 is DFQATT and CDR2 is SNEGSKA in the germline V gene (reference sequence). The germline V and J ends were trimmed by 4 bases and 2 bases, with 5 bases remaining between them. CDR3 residues: CSANGQETQYF. The CDR3 DNA reads as TGCAGTGCTAACGGTCAAGAGACCCAGTACTTC.

In this sample, this clone turned up a few times. V gene TRBV28 combines with J gene TRBJ2-5; D gene ambiguous. Trimming pared 5 bases from V and 5 bases from J, leaving 9 bases between. The V gene's germline CDR1 is MDHEN and CDR2 SYDVKM. The CDR3 consists of 12 residues. DNA of the CDR3: TGTGCCAGCAGTCCCTCGCGGGAGACCCAGTACTTC. Residues: CASSPSRETQYF.

This clone was detected only a few times. The chain has TRBV5-4 and TRBJ2-1; D unresolved. The germline V gene encodes CDR1 SGHNT and CDR2 YYREEE (reference sequence). There are 15 residues in the CDR3. The V and J ends lost 5 bases and 1 base respectively, with 13 bases between them. The CDR3 DNA reads TGTGCCAGCAGTTACGGTGGTGGATCCTACAATGAGCAGTTCTTC. It is translated as CASSYGGGSYNEQFF.

The chain combines TRBV2 with TRBJ2-3, with D perhaps being TRBD1 or TRBD2 (5 bases each). Germline loops: CDR1 SNHLY, CDR2 FYNNEI. The CDR3 is made up of 17 amino acids. The V end was cut by 3 bases, the J end by 0 bases, with 16 bases between. CDR3 region: CASSDGTRLASTDTQYF. CDR3 DNA sequence: TGTGCCAGCAGTGATGGGACGAGACTTGCTAGCACAGATACGCAGTATTTT.

The chain joins TRBV9 to TRBJ2-7; no definite D call. Germline loops: CDR1 SGDLS, CDR2 YYNGEE. Trimming left V 3 bases short and J 0 bases short, with 10 bases between. The CDR3 consists of 14 residues. CDR3 sequence (DNA): TGTGCCAGCAGCGGCCCGGCACCCTCCTACGAGCAGTACTTC. Amino acid sequence: CASSGPAPSYEQYF.

The chain couples TRBV7-8 to TRBJ2-6; the match to TRBD1 covers 8 bases. V lost 4 bases to trimming and J lost 1 base; unmatched junction nucleotides: 9. CDR3 length: 18 residues. Looked up from germline, CDR1 is SGHVS and CDR2 is FQNEAQ. CDR3 in amino acids: CASSSFGTGVSGANVLTF. The CDR3 bases are TGTGCCAGCAGCTCGTTCGGGACAGGAGTTTCTGGGGCCAACGTCCTGACTTTC.

The sample holds one count of this clone. The V call is TRBV6-6, the J call TRBJ2-2; D might be TRBD2 (5 bases). Deletions cut 6 bases from V and 3 bases from J, with 17 bases between. Germline V gene lookup returns CDR1 MNHNY and CDR2 SVGAGI (reference sequence). CDR3 length equals 16 residues. The CDR3 DNA is TGTGCCAGCAGACCCCGGGAAGCAGGTGACACCGGGGAGCTGTTTTTT. This encodes CASRPREAGDTGELFF.

The rearrangement uses TRBV19 and TRBJ1-1; D might be TRBD1 (6 bases). V was shortened by 4 bases and J by 4 bases, with 10 bases between the two germline ends. Germline CDR1 and CDR2: LNHDA and SQIVND (reference sequence). The CDR3 covers 13 residues. CDR3 protein: CASSKQGVTEAFF. In nucleotides, the CDR3 is TGTGCCAGTAGTAAACAGGGTGTCACTGAAGCTTTCTTT.

The chain couples TRBV7-2 to TRBJ2-7; D may be TRBD1 (5 bases). CDR3 length: 16 residues. CDR1 and CDR2 (germline): SGHTA, FQGNSA. Trimming pared 3 bases from V and 6 bases from J, leaving 21 bases between. The CDR3 spells CASSFKTRTHLAEQYF. The CDR3 DNA sequence: TGTGCCAGCAGCTTTAAAACCAGGACACATCTCGCCGAGCAGTACTTC. The complete variable domain, with remaining parts taken from reference TRBV7-2 and TRBJ2-7, reads GAGVSQSPSNKVTEKGKDVELRCDPISGHTALYWYRQSLGQGLEFLIYFQGNSAPDKSGLPSDRFSAERTGGSVSTLTIQRTQQEDSAVYLCASSFKTRTHLAEQYFGPGTRLTVT.

The chain has TRBV5-1 and TRBJ2-3; 13 nucleotides agree with TRBD2. This CDR3 has 16 residues. CDR1 SGHRS and CDR2 YFSETQ come from the germline V gene. With 4 bases clipped from V and 8 bases from J, the junction kept 10 bases outside the gene matches. The CDR3 region is CASSPGLAGVAGTQYF. The CDR3 coding sequence is TGCGCCAGCAGCCCCGGACTAGCGGGGGTGGCTGGTACGCAGTATTTT.

The chain has TRBV7-2 and TRBJ2-5; D gene uncertain. The CDR3 loop spans 11 amino acids. Germline assignment: CDR1 SGHTA and CDR2 FQGNSA. CDR3 loop: CASQAQETQYF. The CDR3 region has the DNA TGTGCTTCGCAAGCCCAAGAGACCCAGTACTTC. The full variable domain, its missing parts supplied by reference TRBV7-2 and TRBJ2-5, is GAGVSQSPSNKVTEKGKDVELRCDPISGHTALYWYRQSLGQGLEFLIYFQGNSAPDKSGLPSDRFSAERTGGSVSTLTIQRTQQEDSAVYLCASQAQETQYFGPGTRLLVL.

The CDR3 protein is CASSLSGSDEQYF. The CDR3, as DNA: TGTGCCAGCAGCTTGTCAGGGAGTGACGAGCAGTACTTC. The V and J genes are TRBV11-2 and TRBJ2-7; D is possibly TRBD1 or TRBD2 (5 bases each). Germline V lookup: CDR1 SGHAT, CDR2 FQNNGV. The germline V and J ends were trimmed by 3 bases and 5 bases, with 11 bases remaining between them. The CDR3 loop spans 13 amino acids. Drawing the rest from reference TRBV11-2 and TRBJ2-7, the complete variable domain is EAGVAQSPRYKIIEKRQSVAFWCNPISGHATLYWYQQILGQGPKLLIQFQNNGVVDDSQLPKDRFSAERLKGVDSTLKIQPAKLEDSAVYLCASSLSGSDEQYFGPGTRLTVT.

This clone has only one observation. The V gene is TRBV9, the J gene TRBJ2-3; TRBD2 agrees at 7 bases. Germline trimming cut 0 bases from V and 4 bases from J; bases unmatched to any gene: 2. The V gene's germline CDR1 is SGDLS and CDR2 YYNGEE. The CDR3 spans 14 residues. CDR3 in amino acids: CASSVESGADTQYF. The CDR3, as DNA: TGTGCCAGCAGCGTAGAAAGCGGGGCAGATACGCAGTATTTT.

V is TRBV6-4 and J is TRBJ2-6; 8 bases align to TRBD1. Losses at the gene ends were 5 bases for V and 0 bases for J; bases not matched to a gene: 6. Germline V gives CDR1 MRHNA, CDR2 SNTAGT. This CDR3 comprises 17 residues. CDR3 in amino acids: CASSPGQGTSGANVLTF. CDR3 sequence (DNA): TGTGCCAGCAGTCCAGGACAGGGCACCTCTGGGGCCAACGTCCTGACTTTC.

The chain employs TRBV5-1 and TRBJ2-3; TRBD1 is a possible D gene (6 bases). V dropped 4 bases and J dropped 3 bases, with 15 bases sitting between them. Germline V CDR1 and CDR2: SGHRS, YFSETQ. The length of the CDR3 is 15 residues. CDR3 region: CASSPRPGATDTQYF. The CDR3 bases are TGCGCCAGCAGCCCCAGGCCAGGGGCGACAGATACGCAGTATTTT. The full variable domain, completed using reference TRBV5-1 and TRBJ2-3, is KAGVTQTPRYLIKTRGQQVTLSCSPISGHRSVSWYQQTPGQGLQFLFEYFSETQRNKGNFPGRFSGRQFSNSRSEMNVSTLELGDSALYLCASSPRPGATDTQYFGPGTRLTVL.

The V call is TRBV30, the J call TRBJ1-2, with D uncertain. V was cut by 2 bases and J by 4 bases, with 14 bases left in between. From germline, CDR1 is GTSNPN and CDR2 SVGIG (reference sequence). The CDR3 contains 14 residues. The CDR3 protein is CAWSSGSGSYGYTF. CDR3 DNA: TGTGCCTGGAGTTCGGGCAGTGGGTCCTATGGCTACACCTTC. Variable domain in full (rest from reference TRBV30 and TRBJ1-2): SQTIHQWPATLVQPVGSPLSLECTVEGTSNPNLYWYRQAAGRGLQLLFYSVGIGQISSEVPQNLSASRPQDRQFILSSKKLLLSDSGFYLCAWSSGSGSYGYTFGSGTRLTVV.

A few counts support this clone. The chain couples TRBV29-1 to TRBJ2-3; D unclear. CDR1 and CDR2 from the germline V gene are SQVTM and ANQGSEA. V lost 2 bases, J lost 1 base, and 10 bases lay in between. This CDR3 comprises 14 residues. The CDR3 region is CSVESGTGTDTQYF. The CDR3 region has the DNA TGCAGCGTTGAAAGTGGCACCGGCACAGATACGCAGTATTTT.

This clone has more than one count but fewer than ten. The V and J genes are TRBV19 and TRBJ1-1; the match to TRBD1 covers 8 bases. V lost 3 bases and J lost 6; bases outside the gene matches: 9. The CDR3 runs 15 residues. Germline assignment: CDR1 LNHDA and CDR2 SQIVND (reference sequence). The CDR3 nucleotides read TGTGCCAGTAGTATCGGGACAGGACTTCAGGCTGAAGCTTTCTTT. Residues: CASSIGTGLQAEAFF.

The genes are TRBV6-5 and TRBJ2-4; D possibly corresponds to TRBD1 (5 bases). This CDR3 comprises 13 residues. Trimming cost V 6 bases and J 10 bases, with 16 bases left between them. Germline CDR1 and CDR2: MNHEY and SVGAGI. CDR3 loop: CASRAGHQEIQYF. CDR3 nucleotide sequence: TGTGCCAGCAGGGCCGGACACCAGGAGATTCAGTACTTC.

DNA for the CDR3: TGTGCCTGGGATCGGACAGCATACTCTGGAAACACCATATATTTT. It is translated as CAWDRTAYSGNTIYF. This chain joins TRBV30 and TRBJ1-3; a weak D match, TRBD1 (6 bases). The CDR3 spans 15 residues. V gave up 5 bases and J gave up 0 bases, with 14 bases separating them. Looked up from germline, CDR1 is GTSNPN and CDR2 is SVGIG (reference sequence).

This chain joins TRBV28 and TRBJ1-1, with a weak D call TRBD1 (5 bases). CDR1 is MDHEN, CDR2 SYDVKM, per germline. This CDR3 is 15 amino acids long. The germline V and J ends were trimmed by 6 bases and 0 bases, with 14 bases remaining between them. CDR3 region: CASSTGTYLNTEAFF. Written as DNA, the CDR3 is TGTGCCAGCAGCACTGGGACCTATCTGAACACTGAAGCTTTCTTT. Variable domain in full (rest from reference TRBV28 and TRBJ1-1): DVKVTQSSRYLVKRTGEKVFLECVQDMDHENMFWYRQDPGLGLRLIYFSYDVKMKEKGDIPEGYSVSREKKERFSLILESASTNQTSMYLCASSTGTYLNTEAFFGQGTRLTVV.

This clone has just a few counts. V gene TRBV7-3 combines with J gene TRBJ2-1; the match to TRBD2 covers 10 bases. Germline trimming cut 6 bases from V and 5 bases from J; bases unmatched to any gene: 7. The CDR3 loop spans 15 amino acids. CDR1 is SGHTA, CDR2 FQGTGA, per germline. CDR3 nucleotide sequence: TGTGCCAGCAGGCAAAGCGGGAGGGCCGACAATGAGCAGTTCTTC. Translation gives CASRQSGRADNEQFF.

The rearrangement joins TRBV16 to TRBJ2-1; 7 bases line up with TRBD2. This CDR3 comprises 15 residues. The V and J ends lost 0 bases and 9 bases, in that order; junction bases with no gene match: 8. Germline CDR1 KGHSY, CDR2 FQNENV. CDR3 DNA sequence: TGTGCCAGCAGCCAATCTCGGGGGGAATGGAGTGAGCAGTTCTTC. As protein: CASSQSRGEWSEQFF.